This TCR beta chain is drawn from a study of response to subunit inactivated influenza vaccine. Study conclusions and caveats: Few additional T cells are recruited per seasonal influenza vaccination, authors suggested.

From the RT-PCR reads, TCRdb called clonotypes with MiXCR, one entry per CDR3 protein. The repertoire holds fewer than 650,000 distinct CDR3 sequences, with approximately 13% as singletons. On this clonotype itself: What it binds is not known.

CDR3 size: 16 residues. The V end was cut by 6 bases, the J end by 9 bases, with 24 bases between. Germline CDR1 DFQATT, CDR2 SNEGSKA (reference sequence). This chain connects TRBV20-1 to TRBJ1-6; D is possibly TRBD1 (5 bases). The starting material was PBMCs from blood, obtained roughly 48 days after vaccination. The clonotype originates from a man between 45 and 60 years old who received an inactivated influenza vaccine. The CDR3 region is CSAARGFIAGGSPLHF. The CDR3 DNA reads TGCAGTGCAGCCCGGGGGTTTATCGCCGGGGGTTCACCCCTCCACTTT.